This T cell receptor (beta chain) was profiled in a study of beta chain features in type 1 diabetes. Findings and caveats of the study: Comparison showed that naive, central memory and Treg TCRB repertoires appeared more similar among patients than among healthy donors.

Isolated RNA was reverse transcribed in full, so expressed TCRB transcripts were sequenced. Approximately 3.6 million reads per sample were averaged for naive, central memory and regulatory samples. Assay: immunoSEQ multiplex PCR; the TCRdb copy retains only in-frame clones and omits some. This table has 150,000 to 180,000 clones, more than 9.5% appearing once. This clone was recorded only once. Its antigen is undetermined. Every donor had blood drawn once into heparin, roughly 0.11 L on average. Losses at the gene ends were 8 bases for V and 5 bases for J; bases not matched to a gene: 20. The CDR3 is 19 residues long. CDR1 is LGHNA and CDR2 is YSLEER in the germline V gene.

Sample: central memory CD4+ T cells from blood. This TCR came from a young man in good health. V usage is TRBV4-3 and J usage is TRBJ2-3; TRBD2 agrees at 12 bases. CDR3 loop: CASSSSWLAGGGVRDTQYF. The CDR3 coding sequence is TGCGCCAGCTCCTCTTCGTGGCTAGCGGGAGGGGGAGTGAGAGATACGCAGTATTTT.